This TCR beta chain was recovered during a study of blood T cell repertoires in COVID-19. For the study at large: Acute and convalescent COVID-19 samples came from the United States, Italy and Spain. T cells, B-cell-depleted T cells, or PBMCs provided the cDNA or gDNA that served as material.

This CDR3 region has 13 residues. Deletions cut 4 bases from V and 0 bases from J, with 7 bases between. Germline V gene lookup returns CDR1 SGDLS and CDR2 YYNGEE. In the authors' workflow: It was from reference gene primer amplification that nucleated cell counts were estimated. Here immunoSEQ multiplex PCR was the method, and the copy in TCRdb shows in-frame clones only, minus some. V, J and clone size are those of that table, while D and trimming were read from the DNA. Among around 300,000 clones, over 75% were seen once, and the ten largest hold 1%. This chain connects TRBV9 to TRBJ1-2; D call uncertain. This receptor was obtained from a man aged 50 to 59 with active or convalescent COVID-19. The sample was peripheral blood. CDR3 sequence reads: CASSRGSNYGYTF. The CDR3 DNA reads TGTGCCAGCAGCCGAGGGTCTAACTATGGCTACACCTTC.